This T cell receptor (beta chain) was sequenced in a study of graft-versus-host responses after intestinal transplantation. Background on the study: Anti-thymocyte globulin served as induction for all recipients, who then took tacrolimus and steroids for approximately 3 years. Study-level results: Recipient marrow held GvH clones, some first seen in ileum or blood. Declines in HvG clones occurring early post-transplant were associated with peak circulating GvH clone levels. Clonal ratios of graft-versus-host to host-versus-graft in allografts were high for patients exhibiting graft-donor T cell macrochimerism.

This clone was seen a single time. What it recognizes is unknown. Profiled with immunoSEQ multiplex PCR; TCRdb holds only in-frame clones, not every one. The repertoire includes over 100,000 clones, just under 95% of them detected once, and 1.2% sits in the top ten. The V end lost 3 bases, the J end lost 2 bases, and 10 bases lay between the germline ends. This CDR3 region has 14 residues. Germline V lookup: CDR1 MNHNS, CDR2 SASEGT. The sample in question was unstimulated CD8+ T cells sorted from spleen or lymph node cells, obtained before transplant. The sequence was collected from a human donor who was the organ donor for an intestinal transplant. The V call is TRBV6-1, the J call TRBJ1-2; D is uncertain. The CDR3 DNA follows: TGTGCCAGCAGTGATAAGGGAATGAACTATGGCTACACCTTC. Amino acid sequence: CASSDKGMNYGYTF.